The 14 T cell receptor beta chains below all came from one sample that was sequenced in a study of PD-1 blockade in classical Hodgkin lymphoma. With no exception, relapse followed autologous stem cell transplantation in all patients, and brentuximab vedotin exposure varied. Clones were sequenced by immunoSEQ multiplex PCR, and TCRdb holds only the in-frame ones, with some missing. The repertoire includes about 21,000 clones, about 73% of them detected once, and roughly a quarter sits in the top ten. The specimen was peripheral blood mononuclear cells (PBMCs), collected before the second cycle of nivolumab. The receptor source for this set is a human donor with classical Hodgkin lymphoma.

This clone was detected once. V usage is TRBV30 and J usage is TRBJ1-2; 8 nucleotides match TRBD1. The V and J ends lost 3 bases and 6 bases, in that order; junction bases with no gene match: 6. Germline-derived CDR1 and CDR2 are GTSNPN and SVGIG (reference sequence). CDR3 length: 13 residues. The CDR3 nucleotides are TGTGCCTGGAGAGAACAGGGGGGCAATGGCTACACCTTC. This encodes CAWREQGGNGYTF.

Of note for this clone: The sample carries other DNA sequences with the same CDR3. The genes are TRBV10-2 and TRBJ1-3; TRBD1 might be the D (6 bases). Looked up from germline, CDR1 is WSHSY and CDR2 is SAAADI. This CDR3 comprises 15 residues. With 0 bases removed from V and 4 bases from J, the gap between germline ends came to 10 bases. This CDR3 reads CASSESTGKGNTIYF. The CDR3 nucleotides are TGCGCCAGCAGTGAGTCCACAGGGAAAGGAAACACCATATATTTT.

V usage is TRBV6-1 and J usage is TRBJ2-3, with D possibly matching TRBD2 (5 bases). The CDR3 contains 11 residues. Trimming took 6 bases from V and 7 from J, leaving 8 bases between them. The germline V gene has CDR1 MNHNS and CDR2 SASEGT. CDR3 sequence (DNA): TGTGCCAGCAGCTCGGGAAATACGCAGTATTTT. Amino acid sequence: CASSSGNTQYF.

V is TRBV5-3 and J is TRBJ2-1; the D call may be TRBD1 or TRBD2 (5 bases each). TRBV5-3 is placed among ORFs of uncertain function. The CDR3 contains 16 residues. Trimming pared 4 bases from V and 7 bases from J, leaving 21 bases between. CDR3 sequence reads: CARSPRQTEGSNEQFF. The CDR3 region has the DNA TGTGCCAGAAGCCCGAGACAGACTGAGGGAAGTAATGAGCAGTTCTTC.

This clone was seen a few times. The gene calls are TRBV6-1 and TRBJ2-7; 8 bases are a match to TRBD1. Germline CDR1 MNHNS, CDR2 SASEGT. The V and J ends lost 6 bases and 6 bases, in that order; junction bases with no gene match: 10. The length of the CDR3 is 14 residues. The CDR3 reads CASSLGQGLGEQYF. The CDR3 region has the DNA TGTGCCAGCAGCCTCGGACAGGGATTGGGCGAGCAGTACTTC.

The J gene is TRBJ1-5, the V gene TRBV4-1; 9 bases agree with TRBD1. The CDR3 is made up of 16 amino acids. Germline V gives CDR1 MGHRA, CDR2 YSYEKL. Unmatched junction bases numbered 5, after V lost 1 base and J lost 4 bases. CDR3 in DNA: TGCGCCAGCAGCCAAGTCTCCGGGACAGGGAATCAGCCCCAGCATTTT. Its protein is CASSQVSGTGNQPQHF.

The chain is built from TRBV2 and TRBJ2-1; the match to TRBD2 covers 11 bases. Germline loops: CDR1 SNHLY, CDR2 FYNNEI. The CDR3 is 16 residues long. V gave up 4 bases and J gave up 8 bases; unmatched junction bases: 10. CDR3 sequence (DNA): TGTGCCAGCAGTGCCGAACTAGCGGGAGTGGGCGATGAGCAGTTCTTC. It yields the protein CASSAELAGVGDEQFF.

This chain uses TRBV7-8 with TRBJ2-7, with D unclear. The CDR3 has 12 residues. Trimming stripped 6 bases from V and 3 bases from J, with 9 bases between. CDR1 SGHVS and CDR2 FQNEAQ come from the germline V gene. Written as DNA, the CDR3 is TGTGCCAGCAGTACTAAAAACTACGAGCAGTACTTC. Its protein product is CASSTKNYEQYF.

The chain carries TRBV14 and TRBJ2-7; 10 bases are a match to TRBD1. V shed 6 bases and J 2 bases; nucleotides not matched to a gene: 19. The CDR3 is made up of 19 amino acids. The germline gives CDR1 SGHDN, CDR2 FVKESK. Here the CDR3 DNA reads TGTGCCAGCAGTTACCGACAGGGGGCAACGGCCCTAAACACCTACGAGCAGTACTTC. As protein: CASSYRQGATALNTYEQYF.

V gene TRBV6-1 combines with J gene TRBJ2-5; 7 bases map to TRBD2. Germline assignment: CDR1 MNHNS and CDR2 SASEGT. The CDR3 contains 15 residues. J was trimmed by 3 bases and V by 4 bases; bases with no gene match: 8. The CDR3 nucleotides are TGTGCCAGCAGTGGGTGGATAGCGGGTAAAGAGACCCAGTACTTC. It encodes CASSGWIAGKETQYF.

This chain links TRBV10-1 with TRBJ2-7, with TRBD2 matching over 9 bases. The CDR3 totals 14 residues. After removal of 4 bases from V and 4 bases from J, the junction contained 5 bases not matched to a gene. Germline V gives CDR1 WNHNN, CDR2 SYGVQD (reference sequence). The CDR3 DNA follows: TGCGCCAGCAGTGGGACTAGCGCTTTGTACGAGCAGTACTTC. This translates into CASSGTSALYEQYF.

The J gene is TRBJ2-5, the V gene TRBV5-1; 11 nucleotides line up with TRBD1. Trimming cost V 4 bases and J 3 bases; bases outside gene matches: 2. This CDR3 comprises 14 residues. Germline lookup yields CDR1 SGHRS and CDR2 YFSETQ. CDR3 amino acids: CASSMGQGEETQYF. As DNA, the CDR3 is TGCGCCAGCAGCATGGGACAGGGGGAAGAGACCCAGTACTTC.

The CDR3 sequence: CASSLYRGRFSSGQPQHF. The CDR3 nucleotides read TGTGCCAGCAGTTTATACAGGGGGCGTTTTTCGTCCGGTCAGCCCCAGCATTTT. This chain connects TRBV27 to TRBJ1-5, with TRBD1 matching over 9 bases. The CDR3 has 18 residues. Losses at the gene ends were 1 base for V and 6 bases for J; bases not matched to a gene: 13. The germline V gene has CDR1 MNHEY and CDR2 SMNVEV (reference sequence).

The chain combines TRBV4-2 with TRBJ2-7; D is uncertain. The CDR3 spans 17 residues. Trimming took off 3 bases at V and 4 bases at J, with 22 bases between the two ends. Germline CDR1 reads LGHNA; CDR2 reads YNFKEQ. DNA for the CDR3: TGTGCCAGCAGCCAGGACCCGATATCACCCAAAAAATACGAGCAGTACTTC. It codes for CASSQDPISPKKYEQYF.